The 29 T cell receptor beta chains listed next were all sequenced from one sample in a study of OX40 agonist ivuxolimab in advanced cancers. Assay used: immunoSEQ multiplex PCR; TCRdb lists only in-frame clones, some missing. The sample lists some 95,000 clones; around 85% were seen once. The sequencing here drew on CD4+ or CD8+ T cells sorted from blood, taken in a trial of the OX40 agonist ivuxolimab. The receptor source for this set is an adult with an advanced solid tumor such as melanoma, head and neck, liver or kidney cancer.

This chain connects TRBV6-6 to TRBJ2-7; TRBD2 aligns across 9 bases. There are 14 residues in the CDR3. Unmatched junction bases numbered 10, after V lost 6 bases and J lost 7 bases. Germline CDR1 reads MNHNY; CDR2 reads SVGAGI (reference sequence). CDR3 coding DNA: TGTGCCAGCAGACTTGGCGGGAGGGTCGGAGAGCAGTACGTC. It specifies CASRLGGRVGEQYV.

V gene TRBV5-4 combines with J gene TRBJ1-1; D not certain. This CDR3 region has 13 residues. V lost 0 bases to trimming and J lost 3 bases, with 6 bases between them. Germline values: CDR1 SGHNT, CDR2 YYREEE (reference sequence). CDR3 sequence (DNA): TGTGCCAGCAGCTTGGGTGAGGACACTGAAGCTTTCTTT. Translating gives CASSLGEDTEAFF.

The genes are TRBV2 and TRBJ2-7, with no clear D. Trimming removed 2 bases at V and 0 bases at J, with 11 bases between. The germline CDR1 and CDR2 sequences are SNHLY and FYNNEI. This CDR3 region has 15 residues. As DNA, the CDR3 is TGTGCCAGCAGTGAAATGGCAGTCCCCTCCTACGAGCAGTACTTC. This translates into CASSEMAVPSYEQYF. The complete variable domain, with remaining parts taken from reference TRBV2 and TRBJ2-7, reads EPEVTQTPSHQVTQMGQEVILRCVPISNHLYFYWYRQILGQKVEFLVSFYNNEISEKSEIFDDQFSVERPDGSNFTLKIRSTKLEDSAMYFCASSEMAVPSYEQYFGPGTRLTVT.

The CDR3 region is CASSSSGQPQHF. The CDR3 nucleotides are TGTGCCAGCAGCTCTTCGGGTCAGCCCCAGCATTTT. J is TRBJ1-5 and V is TRBV7-9; D is uncertain. CDR3 length equals 12 residues. Trimming shortened V by 4 bases and J by 6 bases, and 7 bases separated the two germline ends. The germline V gene has CDR1 SEHNR and CDR2 FQNEAQ (reference sequence).

Remarks on this clone: This sample includes further DNA sequences coding for the same CDR3. V usage is TRBV10-3 and J usage is TRBJ1-1; the D is unclear. CDR3 size: 13 residues. The germline gives CDR1 ENHRY, CDR2 SYGVKD. The V and J ends lost 4 bases and 5 bases respectively, with 11 bases between them. The CDR3 sequence is CAISGNRETEAFF. CDR3 sequence (DNA): TGTGCCATCAGTGGGAACCGGGAGACTGAAGCTTTCTTT.

The rearrangement links TRBV7-3 to TRBJ2-2, with D perhaps given as TRBD1 or TRBD2 (5 bases each). V lost 4 bases and J lost 6, with 15 bases in between. Per the germline V gene, CDR1 is SGHTA and CDR2 is FQGTGA. The CDR3 loop spans 15 amino acids. The CDR3 sequence is CASSSLAGTPGELFF. For the CDR3, the DNA is TGTGCCAGCAGCTCTTTAGCAGGGACCCCCGGGGAGCTGTTTTTT. Variable domain in full (rest from reference TRBV7-3 and TRBJ2-2): GAGVSQTPSNKVTEKGKYVELRCDPISGHTALYWYRQSLGQGPEFLIYFQGTGAADDSGLPNDRFFAVRPEGSVSTLKIQRTERGDSAVYLCASSSLAGTPGELFFGEGSRLTVL.

The sample holds a few counts of this clone. This chain connects TRBV6-1 to TRBJ1-2; D remains ambiguous. Germline loops: CDR1 MNHNS, CDR2 SASEGT. The CDR3 runs to 15 residues. Trimming removed 4 bases at V and 0 bases at J, with 12 bases between. CDR3 sequence reads: CASSAAEGANYGYTF. CDR3 nucleotides: TGTGCCAGCAGTGCGGCGGAGGGAGCTAACTATGGCTACACCTTC.

This chain connects TRBV7-9 to TRBJ1-1; TRBD1 aligns across 8 bases. This CDR3 is built from 14 residues. In germline, CDR1 is SEHNR, CDR2 FQNEAQ (reference sequence). The V segment lost 3 bases and the J segment 4 bases; nucleotides outside the gene matches: 4. The DNA of the CDR3 is TGTGCCAGCAGCTTCCAGGGGGCCGGCACTGAAGCTTTCTTT. Its translation: CASSFQGAGTEAFF. Filled out from reference TRBV7-9 and TRBJ1-1, the complete variable domain reads DTGVSQNPRHKITKRGQNVTFRCDPISEHNRLYWYRQTLGQGPEFLTYFQNEAQLEKSRLLSDRFSAERPKGSFSTLEIQRTEQGDSAMYLCASSFQGAGTEAFFGQGTRLTVV.

This chain connects TRBV9 to TRBJ2-1, with D perhaps matching TRBD2 (6 bases). V lost 0 bases to trimming and J lost 2 bases, with 15 bases between them. This CDR3 region has 17 residues. Germline V gives CDR1 SGDLS, CDR2 YYNGEE. The CDR3 coding sequence is TGTGCCAGCAGCGTAGGAGGAGGGAGCGGACCCTACAATGAGCAGTTCTTC. Translating gives CASSVGGGSGPYNEQFF.

The V call is TRBV4-3, the J call TRBJ2-3, with TRBD2 matching 8 bases. Germline CDR1 and CDR2: LGHNA and YSLEER. The CDR3 loop spans 18 amino acids. V shed 0 bases, J shed 0 bases, and the junction held 8 bases outside the gene matches. CDR3 amino acids: CASSQDLVAGTSTDTQYF. Here the CDR3 DNA reads TGCGCCAGCAGCCAAGATTTGGTAGCGGGAACTAGCACAGATACGCAGTATTTT.

The chain recombines TRBV9 with TRBJ2-3, with D possibly matching TRBD2 (6 bases). The V end lost 4 bases, the J end lost 0 bases, and 15 bases lay between the germline ends. The CDR3 is 16 amino acids. Per the germline V gene, CDR1 is SGDLS and CDR2 is YYNGEE. The CDR3 loop reads CASSSGTRPSTDTQYF. CDR3 sequence (DNA): TGTGCCAGCAGCTCCGGGACTCGGCCGAGCACAGATACGCAGTATTTT.

J is TRBJ2-3 and V is TRBV11-1, with 9 bases matching TRBD1. Germline assignment: CDR1 SGHAT and CDR2 FQDESV (reference sequence). The length of the CDR3 is 15 residues. V lost 4 bases, J lost 2 bases, and 4 bases stayed unmatched. CDR3 DNA sequence: TGTGCCAGCAGCTCCTGGACAGGGGTCACAGATACGCAGTATTTT. Residues: CASSSWTGVTDTQYF.

This clone occurred a few times. The gene calls are TRBV30 and TRBJ1-5, with D uncertain. Trimming pared 3 bases from V and 4 bases from J, leaving 10 bases between. The germline V gene encodes CDR1 GTSNPN and CDR2 SVGIG (reference sequence). The CDR3 totals 13 residues. CDR3 DNA sequence: TGTGCCTGGAGACTAAAAGGTAATCAGCCCCAGCATTTT. Translating it yields CAWRLKGNQPQHF.

The chain uses TRBV11-2 and TRBJ2-1; 11 nucleotides align to TRBD2. Unmatched junction bases numbered 5, after V lost 0 bases and J lost 7 bases. There are 16 residues in the CDR3. Germline V gives CDR1 SGHAT, CDR2 FQNNGV. The CDR3 coding sequence is TGTGCCAGCAGCTTAGAGCTTAGCGGGAGGGGGAATGAGCAGTTCTTC. Protein sequence: CASSLELSGRGNEQFF.

This clone has a handful of counts. V usage is TRBV19 and J usage is TRBJ1-6; the D is unclear. V was pared by 1 base and J by 6 bases, with 7 bases between. The germline V gene encodes CDR1 LNHDA and CDR2 SQIVND (reference sequence). The CDR3 totals 14 residues. CDR3 in DNA: TGTGCCAGTAGTATAGGGCAGTCTAATTCACCCCTCCACTTT. Translation gives CASSIGQSNSPLHF.

This clone has only one observation. The chain couples TRBV6-1 to TRBJ2-1; TRBD2 might be the D (5 bases). The CDR3 contains 14 residues. Germline V gene lookup returns CDR1 MNHNS and CDR2 SASEGT. V gave up 6 bases and J gave up 6 bases, with 15 bases separating them. CDR3 loop: CASSALEGSNEQFF. CDR3 DNA: TGTGCCAGCAGCGCCCTTGAGGGAAGCAATGAGCAGTTCTTC.

V and J are TRBV28 and TRBJ2-4; either TRBD1 or TRBD2 may fit D (6 bases each). Germline-derived CDR1 and CDR2 are MDHEN and SYDVKM. V was trimmed by 4 bases and J by 5 bases, leaving 15 bases between them. The CDR3 contains 15 residues. The CDR3 DNA reads as TGTGCCAGCAGTTCCGGACAGCGGGCCCAAAACATTCAGTACTTC. It yields the protein CASSSGQRAQNIQYF.

This rearrangement joins TRBV4-1 to TRBJ2-5; 8 bases are a match to TRBD2. Germline V gene sequence: CDR1 MGHRA, CDR2 YSYEKL. This CDR3 has 16 amino acids. V lost 1 base and J lost 5; bases outside the gene matches: 9. The CDR3 sequence: CASSQGSSGSGETQYF. Here the CDR3 DNA reads TGCGCCAGCAGCCAAGGGAGCAGCGGGAGTGGGGAGACCCAGTACTTC.

This chain connects TRBV19 to TRBJ2-3; D is undetermined. The CDR3 runs to 13 residues. Trimming shortened V by 6 bases and J by 2 bases, and 9 bases separated the two germline ends. CDR1 and CDR2 from the germline V gene are LNHDA and SQIVND (reference sequence). The CDR3 reads CASRERATDTQYF. The CDR3 bases are TGTGCCAGTAGGGAGCGCGCCACAGATACGCAGTATTTT.

V is TRBV6-5 and J is TRBJ1-2; D possibly corresponds to TRBD1 (5 bases). Trimming took 8 bases from V and 1 from J, leaving 11 bases between them. In germline, CDR1 is MNHEY, CDR2 SVGAGI. This CDR3 has 13 residues. The CDR3 is CASGGMGNYGYTF. The CDR3 coding sequence is TGTGCCAGCGGGGGAATGGGTAACTATGGCTACACCTTC.

This chain connects TRBV7-2 to TRBJ2-3, with D uncertain. The CDR3 consists of 12 residues. Germline CDR1 is SGHTA and CDR2 is FQGNSA. V shed 2 bases and J shed 7 bases, with 7 bases lying between them. This CDR3 is CASSLTVYTQYF. The CDR3 nucleotides are TGTGCCAGCAGCTTAACGGTATATACGCAGTATTTT.

This clone was counted once. The chain couples TRBV21-1 to TRBJ2-7; the table assigns TRBD2, which was not confirmed against the DNA. TRBV21-1 is shown as a pseudogene. This CDR3 is 16 amino acids long. The CDR3 loop reads CASSKVRRTSSDEQYV. The CDR3 DNA reads TGTGCCAGCAGCAAAGTGAGGAGGACTAGTTCGGACGAGCAGTACGTC.

V and J are TRBV10-3 and TRBJ2-2, with D perhaps TRBD1 (7 bases). Between the trimmed V and J ends, which lost 2 bases and 3 bases, there was a span of 13 bases. The CDR3 loop spans 16 amino acids. Germline V lookup: CDR1 ENHRY, CDR2 SYGVKD. Written as DNA, the CDR3 is TGTGCCATCAGTGAGAGGAGGGGGCGTTACACCGGGGAGCTGTTTTTT. This encodes CAISERRGRYTGELFF.

The rearrangement uses TRBV18 and TRBJ2-7, with 8 positions matching TRBD2. The V and J ends lost 0 bases and 13 bases, in that order; junction bases with no gene match: 8. Germline CDR1 KGHSH, CDR2 LQKENI. The CDR3 has 13 residues. CDR3 residues: CASSPPTSESLYF. In DNA form, the CDR3 reads TGTGCCAGCTCACCACCGACTAGCGAATCACTATACTTC. Variable domain in full (rest from reference TRBV18 and TRBJ2-7): NAGVMQNPRHLVRRRGQEARLRCSPMKGHSHVYWYRQLPEEGLKFMVYLQKENIIDESGMPKERFSAEFPKEGPSILRIQQVVRGDSAAYFCASSPPTSESLYFGPGTRLTVT.

The chain recombines TRBV20-1 with TRBJ2-1; D gene ambiguous. The ends were cut back, 3 bases at V and 8 bases at J, with 5 bases in the middle. The CDR3 is 10 residues long. Germline values: CDR1 DFQATT, CDR2 SNEGSKA (reference sequence). This CDR3 reads CSASTYEQFF. The CDR3 region has the DNA TGCAGTGCTAGCACATATGAGCAGTTCTTC.

The V call is TRBV5-1, the J call TRBJ1-2; maybe TRBD1 (6 bases). The V end lost 5 bases, the J end lost 5 bases, and 13 bases lay between the germline ends. Germline loops: CDR1 SGHRS, CDR2 YFSETQ. The CDR3 has 13 residues. In DNA, the CDR3 is TGCGCCAGCAGGGTAGGACAGTCATATGGCTACACCTTC. It translates to CASRVGQSYGYTF.

V gene TRBV30 combines with J gene TRBJ1-2, with TRBD1 matching 11 bases. With 0 bases clipped from V and 5 bases from J, the junction kept 2 bases outside the gene matches. Looked up from germline, CDR1 is GTSNPN and CDR2 is SVGIG (reference sequence). The CDR3 is 14 amino acids. The CDR3 spells CAWSVGTGGYGYTF. The CDR3 DNA sequence: TGTGCCTGGAGTGTTGGGACAGGGGGGTATGGCTACACCTTC.

The CDR3 loop is CASSSGQGTYNEQFF. CDR3 DNA sequence: TGTGCCAGCAGCTCCGGACAGGGGACGTACAATGAGCAGTTCTTC. V gene TRBV5-4 combines with J gene TRBJ2-1; 9 bases are shared with TRBD1. The CDR3 sequence is 15 residues long. V gave up 3 bases and J gave up 4 bases; unmatched junction bases: 5. The germline gives CDR1 SGHNT, CDR2 YYREEE (reference sequence).

The chain combines TRBV2 with TRBJ2-5; the D call may be TRBD1 or TRBD2 (5 bases each). Trimming stripped 8 bases from V and 5 bases from J, with 9 bases between. CDR1 is SNHLY, CDR2 FYNNEI, per germline. The CDR3 covers 11 residues. The CDR3 loop is CASPRGETQYF. The CDR3 DNA reads as TGTGCCAGCCCCCGGGGCGAGACCCAGTACTTC.